The TCR beta chain under discussion was sequenced for a study of cytomegalovirus exposure and HLA in healthy donors. It was the approximately 120-subject validation cohort, separate from the roughly 700-subject first cohort, to which the donors belonged. This table comes from immunoSEQ multiplex PCR, and its TCRdb copy is limited to in-frame clones, with some not included. The sample carries roughly 230,000 clones, less than 95% recorded once. The germline V gene encodes CDR1 MGHRA and CDR2 YSYEKL. V lost 0 bases and J lost 3; bases outside the gene matches: 6. This CDR3 is 17 amino acids long. The TCR was taken from a woman aged 25-40 years in good health and CMV-seronegative. The sample taken for sequencing was PBMCs. The chain combines TRBV4-1 with TRBJ2-3, with 10 bases that match TRBD2. CDR3 loop: CASSQDILAGGTDTQYF. As DNA, the CDR3 is TGCGCCAGCAGCCAAGATATATTAGCGGGAGGAACAGATACGCAGTATTTT.